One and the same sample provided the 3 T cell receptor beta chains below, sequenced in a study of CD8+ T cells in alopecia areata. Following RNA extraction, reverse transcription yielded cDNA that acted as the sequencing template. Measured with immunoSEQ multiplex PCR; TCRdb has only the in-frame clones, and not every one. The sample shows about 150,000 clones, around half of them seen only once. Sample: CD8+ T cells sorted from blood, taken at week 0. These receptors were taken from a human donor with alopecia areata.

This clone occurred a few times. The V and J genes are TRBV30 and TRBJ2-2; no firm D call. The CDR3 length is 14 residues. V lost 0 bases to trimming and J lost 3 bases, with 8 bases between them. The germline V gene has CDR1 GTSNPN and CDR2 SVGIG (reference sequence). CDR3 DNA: TGTGCCTGGAGTGTACGTGGGGACACCGGGGAGCTGTTTTTT. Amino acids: CAWSVRGDTGELFF.

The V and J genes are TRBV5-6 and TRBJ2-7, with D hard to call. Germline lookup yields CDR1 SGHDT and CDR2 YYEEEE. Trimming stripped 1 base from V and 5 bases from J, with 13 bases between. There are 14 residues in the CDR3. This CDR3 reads CASSLYWDSDEQYF. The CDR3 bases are TGTGCCAGCAGCTTGTACTGGGATTCGGACGAGCAGTACTTC.

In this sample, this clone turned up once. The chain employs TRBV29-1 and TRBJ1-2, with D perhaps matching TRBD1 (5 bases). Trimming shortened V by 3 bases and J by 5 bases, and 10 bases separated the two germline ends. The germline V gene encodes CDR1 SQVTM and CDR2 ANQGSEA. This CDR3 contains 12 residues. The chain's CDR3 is CSVDLGEYGYTF. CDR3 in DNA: TGCAGCGTTGATTTAGGGGAGTATGGCTACACCTTC.